This TCR beta chain was obtained from a study of blood T cell repertoires in COVID-19. As for the study in general: From the United States, Italy and Spain came samples of acute and convalescent COVID-19. In each case, the material was cDNA or gDNA derived from T cells, B-cell-depleted T cells, or PBMCs.

Cohorts were assigned according to the clinical history that participants reported. The authors' processing: Amplified reference gene primers provided the basis for estimating nucleated cell counts. Here immunoSEQ multiplex PCR was the method, and the copy in TCRdb shows in-frame clones only, minus some. The DNA was the basis for D and trimming; V, J and clone size are from that table. The sample lists 150,000 to 200,000 clones; 65% to 80% were seen once. V lost 7 bases and J lost 3; bases outside the gene matches: 4. CDR3 length: 15 amino acids. CDR1 and CDR2 from the germline V gene are MNHEY and SVGAGI.

This sequence was found in a woman between 50 and 59 years old with acute COVID-19. The chain carries TRBV6-5 and TRBJ1-6, with 9 bases aligning to TRBD1. The specimen was PBMCs or T cells enriched from blood (not recorded which). In DNA form, the CDR3 reads TGTGCCAGCAACAGACAGGGGGTCTATAATTCACCCCTCCACTTT. This gives the protein CASNRQGVYNSPLHF.